This TCR beta chain came from a study of blood T cell repertoires in COVID-19. Looking at the study overall: Acute and convalescent COVID-19 specimens originated in the United States, Italy and Spain.

As processed by the authors: By means of reference gene primer amplification, nucleated cell counts were estimated. Produced via immunoSEQ multiplex PCR; TCRdb's table is partial and in-frame only. V and J calls and clone size are copied from that table; D and trimming were computed from the DNA. In the table there are 150,000 to 250,000 clones, around 81% of which are singletons. Clinical histories supplied by participants themselves formed the basis of cohort assignment. This clone has only one observation. V lost 3 bases and J 3 bases, leaving 14 bases between the germline ends. CDR1 and CDR2 from the germline V gene are DFQATT and SNEGSKA (reference sequence). The CDR3 totals 14 residues.

The sequence was collected from a man aged 35 to 55 who had recovered from COVID-19. V gene TRBV20-1 combines with J gene TRBJ1-1; D is undetermined. The material sequenced was PBMCs or T cells enriched from blood (not recorded which). CDR3 nucleotide sequence: TGCAGTGCTAGTATAGACTTTATGGACACTGAAGCTTTCTTT. This sequence encodes CSASIDFMDTEAFF.